This TCR beta chain emerged from a study of regulatory T cells in long-lasting Graves disease. Study-wide points: There was favoring of TRBV28, TRBJ1-2 and TRBJ2-5 in persistent disease. Whereas nearly 1,000 public clonotypes were shared by new patients, persistent patients shared more, at around 2,700.

This clonotype came up a few times. Its cognate antigen is unknown. Time point of the sample: newly diagnosed GD, antithyroid drugs for less than 3 months. Researchers made the TCR library from RNA that was extracted from PBMCs. Both iRepertoire HTBI primers and Arm-PCR of CDR3 regions were used to build the TCR beta libraries. A single record per CDR3 protein comes from TCRdb applying MiXCR to the multiplex PCR reads. The sample shows under 250,000 distinct CDR3 sequences, roughly a fifth of them seen only once. Trimming took 5 bases from V and 4 from J, leaving 16 bases between them. This CDR3 is 15 amino acids long. Germline CDR1 reads MNHEY; CDR2 reads SVGEGT. The same specimen was also included in a second study, on T cells in Graves' hyperthyroidism and ophthalmopathy. This second study notes: With a duration under 2 months, the hyperthyroidism was newly diagnosed in patients aged 18 to 65. An initial round of RT-PCR targeting the TCR CDR3 relied on the HTBI primer set.

The genes are TRBV6-2 or TRBV6-3 and TRBJ2-3, with D perhaps given as TRBD1 or TRBD2 (6 bases each). The receptor was derived from a woman in her thirties with Graves disease. The sequencing here drew on peripheral blood mononuclear cells (PBMCs), taken at new diagnosis, from a patient treated with antithyroid drugs. CDR3 in amino acids: CASSEAGGGSDTQYF. In DNA, the CDR3 is TGTGCCAGCAGTGAAGCCGGGGGCGGCTCAGATACGCAGTATTTT.